These 12 T cell receptor beta chains originate from one sample sequenced in a study of T cells after yellow fever vaccination. TCRdb itself ran the 5' RACE reads through MiXCR, one entry per CDR3 protein. Of hundreds of thousands of distinct CDR3 sequences listed, roughly 13% are singletons. This sample comprised PBMCs, obtained on the day of the yellow fever booster vaccination. The receptors were sampled from a man aged 25-40 years who received the YFV17D yellow fever vaccine.

The V and J genes are TRBV3-1 and TRBJ1-6; D gene uncertain. The V and J ends lost 0 bases and 0 bases respectively, with 12 bases between them. Germline values: CDR1 LGHDT, CDR2 YNNKEL (reference sequence). The CDR3 has 18 residues. The CDR3 loop reads CASSQEAPGSSYNSPLHF. In nucleotides, the CDR3 is TGTGCCAGCAGCCAAGAAGCCCCAGGTAGCTCCTATAATTCACCCCTCCACTTT.

This clonotype was seen many times. This chain uses TRBV11-2 with TRBJ2-3; possible D gene TRBD1, 6 bases. Germline V lookup: CDR1 SGHAT, CDR2 FQNNGV. The CDR3 covers 14 residues. Trimming left V 4 bases short and J 2 bases short, with 10 bases between. CDR3: CASSSGEPTDTQYF. CDR3 DNA: TGTGCCAGCAGCTCAGGGGAACCCACAGATACGCAGTATTTT.

The chain links TRBV4-3 to TRBJ1-2; perhaps TRBD1 as D (5 bases). Per the germline V gene, CDR1 is LGHNA and CDR2 is YSLEER. Trimming took 4 bases from V and 8 from J, leaving 17 bases between them. The CDR3 consists of 14 residues. The CDR3 nucleotides read TGCGCCAGCAGCCCGCGCCTCAGGGACGGCGGCTACACCTTC. Its protein product is CASSPRLRDGGYTF.

The chain is built from TRBV20-1 and TRBJ2-3; TRBD1 aligns across 8 bases. CDR1 DFQATT and CDR2 SNEGSKA come from the germline V gene (reference sequence). V was pared by 4 bases and J by 2 bases, with 11 bases of the junction left unmatched. CDR3 length: 16 residues. The DNA for the CDR3 is TGCAGTGCTATCGACCCCGGACAGGGCGACACAGATACGCAGTATTTT. This translates into CSAIDPGQGDTDTQYF.

This clonotype was picked up many times. This chain connects TRBV7-2 to TRBJ1-2; maybe TRBD1 (6 bases). V was trimmed by 2 bases and J by 0 bases, leaving 22 bases between them. Germline V lookup: CDR1 SGHTA, CDR2 FQGNSA. This CDR3 comprises 19 residues. This CDR3 reads CASSLLPWEGRGPNYGYTF. For the CDR3, the DNA is TGTGCCAGCAGCTTATTACCATGGGAGGGCAGGGGTCCTAACTATGGCTACACCTTC.

The CDR3 DNA reads TGTGCCAGTAGTATCTCGGGTAGCAATCAGCCCCAGCATTTT. It yields the protein CASSISGSNQPQHF. V and J are TRBV19 and TRBJ1-5; D unresolved. V shed 3 bases and J shed 0 bases, with 6 bases lying between them. CDR3 length equals 14 residues. The germline V gene encodes CDR1 LNHDA and CDR2 SQIVND (reference sequence).

This chain uses TRBV10-2 with TRBJ1-2, with no clear D. CDR1 is WSHSY, CDR2 SAAADI, per germline. The V end lost 7 bases, the J end lost 1 base, and 10 bases lay between the germline ends. The CDR3 consists of 13 residues. CDR3 DNA sequence: TGCGCCAGCACCCACCTCAGTAACTATGGCTACACCTTC. This translates into CASTHLSNYGYTF.

This chain joins TRBV10-3 and TRBJ1-2; no firm D call. The ends were cut back, 7 bases at V and 0 bases at J, with 9 bases in the middle. The germline gives CDR1 ENHRY, CDR2 SYGVKD. This CDR3 has 13 residues. The CDR3 nucleotides read TGTGCCATCAATTCGGGGACTAACTATGGCTACACCTTC. Protein: CAINSGTNYGYTF.

This clonotype turned up a few times. V is TRBV5-6 and J is TRBJ1-5; D perhaps matches TRBD1 (5 bases). The CDR3 spans 13 residues. V was pared by 3 bases and J by 11 bases, with 15 bases between. CDR1 SGHDT and CDR2 YYEEEE come from the germline V gene. The DNA for the CDR3 is TGTGCCAGCAGCTGGGGATACGGGGCGGCCCAGCATTTT. This gives the protein CASSWGYGAAQHF. The full variable domain, in which reference TRBV5-6 and TRBJ1-5 provide the parts outside the CDR3, is DAGVTQSPTHLIKTRGQQVTLRCSPKSGHDTVSWYQQALGQGPQFIFQYYEEEERQRGNFPDRFSGHQFPNYSSELNVNALLLGDSALYLCASSWGYGAAQHFGDGTRLSIL.

With respect to this clonotype: Its ends do not fully match the called genes, so a read error is possible. The chain combines TRBV4-2 with TRBJ2-1; no reliable D call. Germline V gene data show CDR1 as LGHNA and CDR2 as YNFKEQ. The CDR3 totals 13 residues. Written as DNA, the CDR3 is TGTGCCAGCAGCCAAGAAAGGAACCTCGAATGCCTCTTC. As protein: CASSQERNLECLF.

This clonotype was seen a few times. V gene TRBV12-3 or TRBV12-4 combines with J gene TRBJ2-7; no clear D gene. This CDR3 has 16 amino acids. V was trimmed by 2 bases and J by 2 bases, leaving 16 bases between them. CDR3 coding DNA: TGTGCCAGCAGTTTAAGCCCGTTGGCTAGTCCCTACGAGCAGTACTTC. Translation: CASSLSPLASPYEQYF.

This clonotype was detected a few times. This chain links TRBV7-2 with TRBJ2-5; 7 nucleotides line up with TRBD2. With V trimmed by 6 bases and J by 4 bases, 11 bases remained unmatched. Looked up from germline, CDR1 is SGHTA and CDR2 is FQGNSA. This CDR3 region has 15 residues. The CDR3 DNA reads TGTGCCAGCAGTCGAGCCGGGGAGGGCCGAGAGACCCAGTACTTC. Translation: CASSRAGEGRETQYF.